This T cell receptor beta chain was profiled in a study of cytomegalovirus exposure and HLA in healthy donors. Study results and limitations: It was reported that the classifier diagnosed cytomegalovirus status with high specificity and sensitivity in both the original and validation cohorts. Confirmation was obtained in vitro that a few CMV-associated chains are specific for CMV antigens. Associated with cytomegalovirus, according to the listing, were around 160 TCR beta chains.

Method: immunoSEQ multiplex PCR; TCRdb's copy keeps in-frame clones and lacks some. The sample includes about 54,000 clones, roughly nine tenths seen only once; the top ten take 8.4%. This clone was counted a single time. Its specificity is unknown. The CDR3 is 18 amino acids. The germline V gene has CDR1 SGHVT and CDR2 SQSDAQ. Trimming took off 2 bases at V and 2 bases at J, with 18 bases between the two ends. V is TRBV7-4 and J is TRBJ2-2; D is possibly TRBD2 (5 bases). Sequenced sample: PBMCs. This receptor was obtained from a woman younger than 30 in good health and CMV-seropositive. The chain's CDR3 is CASSLRLCLKDNTGELFF. The CDR3 nucleotides are TGTGCCAGCAGCTTACGACTATGTCTAAAAGATAACACCGGGGAGCTGTTTTTT.